This T cell receptor beta chain was identified in a study of blood T cell repertoires in COVID-19. Original methodology: Nucleated cell number was recorded as an estimate derived from reference gene primer amplification. The method was immunoSEQ multiplex PCR; TCRdb's version includes in-frame clones alone and lacks a portion of them. Clonal size and the V and J genes are those of that table, whereas D and trimming came from the DNA. Among about 200,000 clones listed, approximately 80% were seen once. Trimming took 5 bases from V and 11 from J; bases not matched to a gene: 10. Germline lookup yields CDR1 KGHDR and CDR2 SFDVKD. The CDR3 sequence is 14 residues long.

The chain combines TRBV24-1 with TRBJ2-2; 7 bases align to TRBD1. Sequences were obtained from peripheral blood. The receptor was isolated from a man in his fifties or sixties with COVID-19, enrolled during active disease. The CDR3 spells CATSARFAGGELFF. The DNA for the CDR3 is TGTGCCACCAGTGCCCGTTTCGCAGGGGGAGAGCTGTTTTTT.